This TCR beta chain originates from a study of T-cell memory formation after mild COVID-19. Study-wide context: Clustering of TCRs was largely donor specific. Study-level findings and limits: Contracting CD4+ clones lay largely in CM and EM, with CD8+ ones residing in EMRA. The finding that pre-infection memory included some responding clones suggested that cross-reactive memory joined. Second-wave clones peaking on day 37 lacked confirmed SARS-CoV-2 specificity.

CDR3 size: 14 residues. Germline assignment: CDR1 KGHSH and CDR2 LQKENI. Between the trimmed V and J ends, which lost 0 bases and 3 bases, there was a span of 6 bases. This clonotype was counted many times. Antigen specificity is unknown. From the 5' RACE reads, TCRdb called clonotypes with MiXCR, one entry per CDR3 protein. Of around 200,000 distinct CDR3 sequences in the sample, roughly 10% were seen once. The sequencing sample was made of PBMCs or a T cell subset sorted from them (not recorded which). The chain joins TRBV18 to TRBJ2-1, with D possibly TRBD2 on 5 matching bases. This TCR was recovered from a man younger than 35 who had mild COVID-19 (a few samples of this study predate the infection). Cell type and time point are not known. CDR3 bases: TGTGCCAGCTCACCACCGAGCGGCTACAATGAGCAGTTCTTC. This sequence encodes CASSPPSGYNEQFF.